One T cell receptor beta chain is described in this entry. Its specificity is unknown. Sorted CD4+ subsets: naive, central memory, regulatory, stem cell-like memory (CD45RO/CCR7/CD25/CD127/CD95/CD27 panel). cDNA synthesis used the whole RNA isolate, giving expressed TCRB sequences. The method was immunoSEQ multiplex PCR; TCRdb's version includes in-frame clones alone and lacks a portion of them. There are hundreds of thousands of clones in the sample; approximately 30% occur only once, and about 0.06% lies in the top ten. This specimen comes from a study of beta chain features in type 1 diabetes. The CDR3 has 14 amino acids. Trimming stripped 1 base from V and 5 bases from J, with 10 bases between. Germline CDR1 reads KGHSH; CDR2 reads LQKENI. Notes on the study in general: Patients and controls would share equally any PCR tilt toward shorter templates.

The sequence was obtained from a young man in good health. The sequencing input was naive CD4+ T cells from blood. This chain links TRBV18 with TRBJ2-3; D uncertain. CDR3 amino acids: CASSPLAARDTQYF. The CDR3 coding sequence is TGTGCCAGCTCACCACTTGCGGCGAGAGATACGCAGTATTTT.